Listed below are T cell receptor beta chains from one sample, sequenced in a study of blood T cell repertoires in COVID-19. Some clones are missing from TCRdb's copy, which holds only in-frame ones; the method was immunoSEQ multiplex PCR. The sample lists approximately 150,000 clones, under 90% seen once, with roughly 2% in the top ten. The sequenced sample consisted of peripheral blood. The receptors derive from a woman older than 75 with acute or convalescent COVID-19. The CDR3 runs from the conserved cysteine through the conserved F or W.

cdr3_length: 16; v_call: TRBV5-1; j_call: TRBJ2-1; cdr3_aa: CASSLAGQSSYNEQFF
cdr3_length: 15; v_call: TRBV5-1; j_call: TRBJ1-3; cdr3_aa: CASSQTGISGNTIYF
cdr3_length: 15; v_call: TRBV2; j_call: TRBJ1-6; cdr3_aa: CASSEAGVGDSPLHF
cdr3_length: 15; v_call: TRBV18; j_call: TRBJ2-5; cdr3_aa: CASSPVPGGGETQYF
cdr3_length: 11; v_call: TRBV27; j_call: TRBJ2-7; cdr3_aa: CASGRFNEQYF
cdr3_length: 15; v_call: TRBV15; j_call: TRBJ1-2; cdr3_aa: CATSRFRGTDYGYTF
cdr3_length: 11; v_call: TRBV6-5; j_call: TRBJ1-1; cdr3_aa: CASSYLAEAFF
cdr3_length: 15; v_call: TRBV5-6; j_call: TRBJ2-7; cdr3_aa: CASSQKTGQGNEQYF
cdr3_length: 14; v_call: TRBV6-5; j_call: TRBJ1-5; cdr3_aa: CATTDRRGDQPQHF
cdr3_length: 16; v_call: TRBV5-1; j_call: TRBJ1-1; cdr3_aa: CASSLRPGTVNTEAFF
cdr3_length: 17; v_call: TRBV6-6; j_call: TRBJ2-1; cdr3_aa: CASSRPGTSGGAGEQFF
cdr3_length: 16; v_call: TRBV6-6; j_call: TRBJ1-2; cdr3_aa: CASSYPSDRSNYGYTF
cdr3_length: 13; v_call: TRBV6-5; j_call: TRBJ1-1; cdr3_aa: CASSMNREGEAFF
cdr3_length: 16; v_call: TRBV7-2; j_call: TRBJ2-1; cdr3_aa: CASSPTGTSGDNEQFF
cdr3_length: 15; v_call: TRBV6-5; j_call: TRBJ2-6; cdr3_aa: CASSRRGSGANVLTF
cdr3_length: 15; v_call: TRBV19; j_call: TRBJ1-5; cdr3_aa: CASSMGHRGNQPQHF
cdr3_length: 14; v_call: TRBV7-9; j_call: TRBJ1-4; cdr3_aa: CASSSTVVNEKLFF
cdr3_length: 12; v_call: TRBV5-1; j_call: TRBJ1-2; cdr3_aa: CASSFDSYGYTF
cdr3_length: 15; v_call: TRBV18; j_call: TRBJ2-7; cdr3_aa: CASSPAGSVSYEQYF